This T cell receptor (beta chain) was sequenced during a study of cytomegalovirus exposure and HLA in healthy donors. Overall study findings and caveats: Accurate HLA-A and HLA-B prediction from TCR beta sequences was reported for most subjects.

60 Vbeta and 13 Jbeta primers were used in PCR. Here immunoSEQ multiplex PCR was the method, and the copy in TCRdb shows in-frame clones only, minus some. The sample holds 140,000 or so clones, around 80% seen once. The junction had 1 base not matched to a gene; V was cut back by 0 bases and J by 0 bases. Germline V gene data show CDR1 as SGHRS and CDR2 as YFSETQ. CDR3 length: 15 amino acids. This clone appeared a few times. As yet, its antigen is unknown. The source material was PBMCs. This chain connects TRBV5-1 to TRBJ2-7; 9 nucleotides agree with TRBD2. This TCR was recovered from a woman aged 40 to 49 in good health and CMV-seropositive. The CDR3 DNA sequence: TGCGCCAGCAGCTTGGTTAGCGGGAGCTCCTACGAGCAGTACTTC. Translated, it gives CASSLVSGSSYEQYF.